The clone carrying this T cell receptor (beta chain) has at least ten counts. This entry is derived from a study of T-cell reconstitution after alpha-beta-depleted transplantation in children. The authors prepared the TCRbeta library with unique molecular identifiers. TCRdb reanalysed the PCR reads using MiXCR and keeps one entry per CDR3 protein. This table holds approximately 210,000 distinct CDR3 sequences, over 15% found once. This sequence originates from a male patient aged 2-10 years who had a stem cell transplant for acute lymphoblastic leukemia, so the T cells may come from the graft donor. The sequencing here drew on PBMCs, mostly from graft donor cells, taken 360 days after TCRalphabeta/CD19-depleted stem cell transplant.

The CDR3: CASSVVEGARGEQYF. The CDR3 bases are TGTGCCAGCAGCGTAGTTGAAGGTGCCAGAGGAGAGCAGTACTTC. The chain uses TRBV9 and TRBJ2-7; D gene uncertain. The germline CDR1 and CDR2 sequences are SGDLS and YYNGEE. There are 15 residues in the CDR3. Trimming took 0 bases from V and 7 from J, leaving 17 bases between them.